A single sample gave rise to the 31 T cell receptor beta chains below, sequenced in a study of blood T cell repertoires in COVID-19. Libraries were prepared by immunoSEQ multiplex PCR; TCRdb keeps only in-frame clonotypes and omits some of them. The sample has 190,000 or so clones; 94% are singletons. The sequenced sample was peripheral blood. Receptors were obtained from a man younger than 40 with COVID-19, enrolled during active disease.

The CDR3 nucleotides are TGTGCCAGCAGAGTCCCGGGACAGGGAAATGAAGCTTTCTTT. Amino acids: CASRVPGQGNEAFF. V gene TRBV6-5 combines with J gene TRBJ1-1; TRBD1 agrees at 9 bases. After removal of 6 bases from V and 7 bases from J, the junction contained 9 bases not matched to a gene. Germline values: CDR1 MNHEY, CDR2 SVGAGI. CDR3 size: 14 residues.

This clone has a single count. The CDR3 coding sequence is TGTGCCAGCAGTCGCCTACAGGCTCGGCTCTCTGGAAACACCATATATTTT. It encodes CASSRLQARLSGNTIYF. The rearrangement joins TRBV6-2 or TRBV6-3 to TRBJ1-3; weak D call: TRBD1 (5 bases). The CDR3 consists of 17 residues. Trimming removed 5 bases from V and 0 bases from J, with 17 bases in between. Germline values: CDR1 MNHEY, CDR2 SVGEGT.

The V gene is TRBV5-4, the J gene TRBJ2-1; 8 positions agree with TRBD2. The CDR3 spans 16 residues. Trimming removed 4 bases from V and 3 bases from J; junction bases left unmatched: 9. Per germline, CDR1 SGHNT and CDR2 YYREEE (reference sequence). CDR3 sequence (DNA): TGTGCCAGCAGCAGAATGCCGAGCGGGAGCTACAATGAGCAGTTCTTC. Translated, it gives CASSRMPSGSYNEQFF.

J is TRBJ1-5 and V is TRBV19; TRBD1 matches at 10 bases. The CDR3 totals 14 residues. V shed 7 bases and J 6 bases; nucleotides not matched to a gene: 6. Germline CDR1 LNHDA, CDR2 SQIVND (reference sequence). This CDR3 is CASTLTGGGQPQHF. The CDR3, as DNA: TGTGCCAGTACCCTGACAGGGGGCGGTCAGCCCCAGCATTTT.

The chain is built from TRBV27 and TRBJ2-5; D might be TRBD2 (6 bases). There are 15 residues in the CDR3. The germline gives CDR1 MNHEY, CDR2 SMNVEV (reference sequence). V dropped 4 bases and J dropped 5 bases, with 17 bases sitting between them. CDR3 loop: CASSSMAGWRETQYF. The CDR3 DNA reads TGTGCCAGCAGTTCGATGGCGGGGTGGCGGGAGACCCAGTACTTC.

The rearrangement links TRBV6-6 to TRBJ2-1; D possibly corresponds to TRBD1 (6 bases). V was shortened by 2 bases and J by 7 bases, with 12 bases between the two germline ends. This CDR3 has 14 amino acids. Germline V lookup: CDR1 MNHNY, CDR2 SVGAGI (reference sequence). This CDR3 is CASSYRLTGNEQFF. The CDR3 nucleotides read TGTGCCAGCAGTTACCGGCTAACAGGGAATGAGCAGTTCTTC.

This clone was seen once. The chain has TRBV5-4 and TRBJ2-7; TRBD1 matches 8 bases. Germline V CDR1 and CDR2: SGHNT, YYREEE (reference sequence). The CDR3 totals 15 residues. Trimming removed 0 bases from V and 7 bases from J; junction bases left unmatched: 9. CDR3 sequence (DNA): TGTGCCAGCAGCTTGGCCGACCAGGGGGCCAGGGAGCAGTACTTC. Its translation: CASSLADQGAREQYF.

The chain uses TRBV2 and TRBJ2-3, with TRBD2 matching 7 bases. Trimming cost V 7 bases and J 11 bases; bases outside gene matches: 15. The CDR3 loop spans 14 amino acids. Germline V gene data show CDR1 as SNHLY and CDR2 as FYNNEI. The CDR3 protein is CASTQRGGGGEQYF. DNA for the CDR3: TGTGCCAGCACACAGCGGGGCGGCGGTGGAGAGCAGTATTTT.

The chain's CDR3 is CASRAGVGDNEQFF. In nucleotides, the CDR3 is TGTGCCAGCAGAGCAGGGGTGGGGGACAATGAGCAGTTCTTC. The rearrangement links TRBV6-5 to TRBJ2-1; a weak D match, TRBD1 (6 bases). CDR1 is MNHEY, CDR2 SVGAGI, per germline. The length of the CDR3 is 14 residues. V shed 6 bases and J shed 5 bases, with 14 bases lying between them.

This clone was seen a handful of times. This chain links TRBV6-5 with TRBJ2-7, with 8 bases lining up with TRBD1. Germline V gene data show CDR1 as MNHEY and CDR2 as SVGAGI. The CDR3 contains 14 residues. The V segment lost 7 bases and the J segment 6 bases; nucleotides outside the gene matches: 11. The CDR3 is CASTKTGVESEQYF. Written as DNA, the CDR3 is TGTGCCAGCACAAAGACAGGGGTAGAAAGCGAGCAGTACTTC.

This clone was seen a handful of times. The chain uses TRBV6-5 and TRBJ2-3, with 11 bases lining up with TRBD2. The CDR3 has 16 residues. CDR1 MNHEY and CDR2 SVGAGI come from the germline V gene. The V and J ends lost 1 base and 3 bases, in that order; junction bases with no gene match: 3. CDR3 sequence (DNA): TGTGCCAGCAGTTACTTTAGCGGGGGGGGTACAGATACGCAGTATTTT. Encoded protein: CASSYFSGGGTDTQYF.

The gene calls are TRBV6-5 and TRBJ2-7; TRBD1 aligns across 8 bases. The V and J ends lost 6 bases and 1 base, in that order; junction bases with no gene match: 8. Germline lookup yields CDR1 MNHEY and CDR2 SVGAGI. This CDR3 has 15 amino acids. The CDR3 spells CASRPPGQGSYEQYF. The CDR3 nucleotides are TGTGCCAGCAGACCACCAGGACAGGGTTCCTACGAGCAGTACTTC.

The genes are TRBV4-2 and TRBJ2-3; 12 bases are shared with TRBD2. This CDR3 has 23 amino acids. Trimming cost V 1 base and J 0 bases; bases outside gene matches: 20. Germline CDR1 reads LGHNA; CDR2 reads YNFKEQ. The CDR3 bases are TGTGCCAGCAGCCAAGTGGGAAAACGGGCTAGCGGGGGGGCCACTGATAGCACAGATACGCAGTATTTT. Its translation: CASSQVGKRASGGATDSTDTQYF.

The chain combines TRBV5-1 with TRBJ1-5, with TRBD1 matching 8 bases. CDR3 size: 14 residues. CDR1 is SGHRS, CDR2 YFSETQ, per germline. The ends lost 4 bases at V and 9 bases at J; junction bases unmatched: 9. CDR3 protein: CASSDGDRTGPQHF. The CDR3 DNA reads as TGCGCCAGCAGCGATGGGGACAGGACCGGGCCCCAGCATTTT.

The chain has TRBV19 and TRBJ2-1; perhaps TRBD2 as D (7 bases). V lost 0 bases to trimming and J lost 0 bases, with 12 bases between them. Looked up from germline, CDR1 is LNHDA and CDR2 is SQIVND (reference sequence). The CDR3 runs 17 residues. The CDR3 DNA reads TGTGCCAGTAGTATAGATTTCGGGGGGCTCTCCTACAATGAGCAGTTCTTC. Residues: CASSIDFGGLSYNEQFF.

This chain joins TRBV7-9 and TRBJ1-5, with 9 positions matching TRBD1. V trimming: 1 base; J trimming: 0 bases; junction bases outside the gene matches: 4. The CDR3 spans 17 residues. Germline V gene sequence: CDR1 SEHNR, CDR2 FQNEAQ (reference sequence). The CDR3 DNA sequence: TGTGCCAGCAGCTTAGAGACAGGGGGGACTAGCAATCAGCCCCAGCATTTT. This encodes CASSLETGGTSNQPQHF.

J is TRBJ1-1 and V is TRBV9; 11 nucleotides line up with TRBD1. The CDR3 length is 20 residues. Germline CDR1 reads SGDLS; CDR2 reads YYNGEE. Germline trimming cut 3 bases from V and 1 base from J; bases unmatched to any gene: 17. CDR3 sequence reads: CASSANKAGQGGTRNTEAFF. CDR3 sequence (DNA): TGTGCCAGCAGCGCAAACAAAGCGGGACAGGGGGGAACAAGGAACACTGAAGCTTTCTTT.

The chain is built from TRBV19 and TRBJ2-2, with a tentative D call TRBD2 (6 bases). Trimming removed 1 base at V and 0 bases at J, with 9 bases between. Germline CDR1 is LNHDA and CDR2 is SQIVND (reference sequence). The CDR3 consists of 16 residues. The CDR3 sequence: CASSIAPGANTGELFF. DNA of the CDR3: TGTGCCAGTAGTATAGCCCCGGGAGCGAACACCGGGGAGCTGTTTTTT.

In this sample, this clone turned up a few times. The rearrangement links TRBV19 to TRBJ2-7, with a possible D match to TRBD2 (6 bases). Per germline, CDR1 LNHDA and CDR2 SQIVND (reference sequence). Trimming left V 4 bases short and J 0 bases short, with 13 bases between. CDR3 length equals 15 residues. The CDR3 spells CASSSLGGNSYEQYF. CDR3 coding DNA: TGTGCCAGTAGTAGCCTGGGAGGAAACTCCTACGAGCAGTACTTC.

This clone has just a few counts. The genes are TRBV5-1 and TRBJ2-7, with a weak D call TRBD1 (6 bases). Germline V gene lookup returns CDR1 SGHRS and CDR2 YFSETQ. This CDR3 is 13 amino acids long. V was clipped by 4 bases and J by 5 bases, with 13 bases between them. CDR3 sequence (DNA): TGCGCCAGCAGCCCGGAACAGGGCAACGAGCAGTACTTC. Its protein product is CASSPEQGNEQYF.

The chain has TRBV4-1 and TRBJ2-2, with D tentatively TRBD1 (5 bases). Germline CDR1 is MGHRA and CDR2 is YSYEKL. The CDR3 totals 15 residues. V was cut by 1 base and J by 5 bases, with 11 bases left in between. CDR3: CASSQASTGTGELFF. CDR3 coding DNA: TGCGCCAGCAGCCAAGCATCCACAGGTACCGGGGAGCTGTTTTTT.

This CDR3 reads CASRRGMGQPQHF. CDR3 DNA: TGTGCCAGCCGCCGTGGCATGGGCCAGCCCCAGCATTTT. The chain carries TRBV18 and TRBJ1-5; D remains ambiguous. V was clipped by 8 bases and J by 7 bases, with 15 bases between them. Germline CDR1 reads KGHSH; CDR2 reads LQKENI. The CDR3 covers 13 residues.

J is TRBJ1-2 and V is TRBV6-5, with TRBD1 as a possible D gene (5 bases). Germline CDR1 is MNHEY and CDR2 is SVGAGI. The V gene lost 4 bases and the J gene lost 2 bases, with 11 bases spanning the gap. CDR3 length: 14 amino acids. In DNA form, the CDR3 reads TGTGCCAGCAGTTTCGACAGTCAGAACTATGGCTACACCTTC. Protein: CASSFDSQNYGYTF.

The chain carries TRBV30 and TRBJ1-3; 9 bases match TRBD1. The V gene's germline CDR1 is GTSNPN and CDR2 SVGIG (reference sequence). This CDR3 comprises 14 residues. V shed 0 bases and J 4 bases; nucleotides not matched to a gene: 1. The CDR3 region is CAWSVGTGGNTIYF. In DNA, the CDR3 is TGTGCCTGGAGTGTAGGGACAGGGGGAAACACCATATATTTT.

There are a few counts of this clone. The chain recombines TRBV30 with TRBJ1-3; D is unresolved. The CDR3 covers 14 residues. V lost 0 bases, J lost 0 bases, and 6 bases lay in between. Germline V gives CDR1 GTSNPN, CDR2 SVGIG (reference sequence). The CDR3 protein is CAWSVTGSGNTIYF. The CDR3 region has the DNA TGTGCCTGGAGTGTGACGGGCTCTGGAAACACCATATATTTT.

The rearrangement links TRBV6-6 to TRBJ1-5, with TRBD1 matching 8 bases. Germline V lookup: CDR1 MNHNY, CDR2 SVGAGI (reference sequence). V lost 7 bases and J lost 4; bases outside the gene matches: 6. The CDR3 has 14 residues. The chain's CDR3 is CASTPRDRNQPQHF. CDR3 coding DNA: TGTGCCAGCACACCCCGGGACAGGAATCAGCCCCAGCATTTT.

The chain is built from TRBV18 and TRBJ1-1; no firm D call. CDR3 size: 15 residues. CDR1 and CDR2 from the germline V gene are KGHSH and LQKENI. V dropped 0 bases and J dropped 2 bases, with 10 bases sitting between them. DNA for the CDR3: TGTGCCAGCTCACCACCGGGCAGGACTAACACTGAAGCTTTCTTT. Translation gives CASSPPGRTNTEAFF.

The chain is built from TRBV6-6 and TRBJ1-1; possible D gene TRBD1, 6 bases. Trimming removed 5 bases from V and 10 bases from J, with 11 bases in between. Germline CDR1 is MNHNY and CDR2 is SVGAGI (reference sequence). The CDR3 loop spans 11 amino acids. The CDR3 is CASSQTGGAFF. The CDR3 DNA sequence: TGTGCCAGCAGTCAGACAGGTGGAGCTTTCTTT.

The chain uses TRBV9 and TRBJ2-2; maybe TRBD2 (5 bases). Germline V gives CDR1 SGDLS, CDR2 YYNGEE. The CDR3 covers 15 residues. Trimming pared 3 bases from V and 1 base from J, leaving 10 bases between. For the CDR3, the DNA is TGTGCCAGCAGCGAAGGACTGCTGAACACCGGGGAGCTGTTTTTT. It encodes CASSEGLLNTGELFF.

V gene TRBV3-1 (or the pseudogene TRBV3-2) combines with J gene TRBJ2-2, with a tentative D call TRBD2 (7 bases). The germline V and J ends were trimmed by 3 bases and 3 bases, with 11 bases remaining between them. Germline V gives CDR1 LGHDT, CDR2 YNNKEL (reference sequence). This CDR3 region has 15 residues. Here the CDR3 DNA reads TGTGCCAGCAGCCATTGGGGGGGCGACACCGGGGAGCTGTTTTTT. Its translation is CASSHWGGDTGELFF.

The chain employs TRBV19 and TRBJ1-1; tentatively, D is TRBD1 (6 bases). The CDR3 is made up of 14 amino acids. CDR1 and CDR2 (germline): LNHDA, SQIVND (reference sequence). The ends were cut back, 3 bases at V and 1 base at J, with 9 bases in the middle. CDR3 in amino acids: CASSIWDKNTEAFF. The CDR3 nucleotides are TGTGCCAGTAGTATTTGGGACAAGAACACTGAAGCTTTCTTT.